The 27 T cell receptor beta chains below were found in one sample sequenced in a study of a mutant IDH1 vaccine in newly diagnosed glioma (dated by TCRdb to the early 2020s). Taken with the paper, the label for time point translates to: week 5, during vaccination. Each vaccine dose, consisting of 300 ug of a 20-mer mutant IDH1 peptide in Montanide, was administered subcutaneously with topical imiquimod. These receptors have no known antigen. The method behind the library was the immunoSEQ multiplex PCR assay. This is the immuneACCESS table as TCRdb keeps it, with only in-frame sequences that have V and J called. A part of the clones is gone; compared with another copy, unresolved V genes explain less than half, and the rest is unexplained. For this sample the table gives 45,000 to 55,000 clones, of which around 80% were detected only once. The biggest ten clones account for under 2% of the sample.

The specimen was PBMCs, collected from a glioma patient whose treatment included an IDH1 peptide vaccine. Receptors originate from a woman aged 40 to 50 with glioma.

This sequence joins TRBV6-6 and TRBJ1-5; D is possibly TRBD1 (5 bases). V lost 0 bases and J 2 bases, leaving 11 bases between the germline ends. CDR1 MNHNY and CDR2 SVGAGI come from the germline V gene (reference sequence). This CDR3 comprises 16 residues. The CDR3 DNA follows: TGTGCCAGCAGTTACTCGTTAGGGACGGGCAATCAGCCCCAGCATTTT. This gives the protein CASSYSLGTGNQPQHF.

This clone was counted between two and nine times. The chain links TRBV30 to TRBJ1-4; the D gene is possibly TRBD1 (5 bases). The CDR3 has 15 residues. CDR1 and CDR2 from the germline V gene are GTSNPN and SVGIG (reference sequence). The ends were cut back, 0 bases at V and 0 bases at J, with 8 bases in the middle. The CDR3 DNA follows: TGTGCCTGGAGTGTATGGGGCGCAACTAATGAAAAACTGTTTTTT. It is translated as CAWSVWGATNEKLFF.

The gene calls are TRBV7-6 and TRBJ2-7, with TRBD1 as a possible D gene (6 bases). Germline CDR1 SGHVS, CDR2 FNYEAQ. Deletions cut 5 bases from V and 4 bases from J, with 9 bases between. This CDR3 is built from 12 residues. The CDR3 sequence: CASSLQGYEQYF. In DNA form, the CDR3 reads TGTGCCAGCAGCCTACAGGGTTACGAGCAGTACTTC.

The chain employs TRBV4-2 and TRBJ2-2; D may be TRBD1 or TRBD2 (5 bases each). V was pared by 0 bases and J by 1 base, with 12 bases between. CDR1 and CDR2 from the germline V gene are LGHNA and YNFKEQ. The CDR3 length is 17 residues. The CDR3 region has the DNA TGTGCCAGCAGCCAAGATAGGGGAGCCTGGAACACCGGGGAGCTGTTTTTT. It yields the protein CASSQDRGAWNTGELFF.

The chain is built from TRBV10-1 and TRBJ1-2, with D possibly matching TRBD1 (6 bases). There are 13 residues in the CDR3. Germline CDR1 and CDR2: WNHNN and SYGVQD (reference sequence). V was pared by 5 bases and J by 4 bases, with 11 bases between. The CDR3 reads CASSPQGSYGYTF. The CDR3 coding sequence is TGCGCCAGCAGTCCCCAGGGGTCCTATGGCTACACCTTC.

This sequence joins TRBV30 and TRBJ2-3, with 7 bases fitting TRBD1. The CDR3 has 12 amino acids. Germline V gene lookup returns CDR1 GTSNPN and CDR2 SVGIG (reference sequence). V was clipped by 2 bases and J by 6 bases; unmatched bases: 2. CDR3 protein: CAWSLRGDTQYF. The CDR3 region has the DNA TGTGCCTGGAGTCTCAGGGGGGATACGCAGTATTTT.

The chain employs TRBV11-2 and TRBJ2-5, with D hard to call. Germline V gene lookup returns CDR1 SGHAT and CDR2 FQNNGV. Trimming shortened V by 1 base and J by 3 bases, and 3 bases separated the two germline ends. CDR3 length: 12 amino acids. CDR3 residues: CASSLVEETQYF. Here the CDR3 DNA reads TGTGCCAGCAGCTTAGTGGAAGAGACCCAGTACTTC. Together with reference TRBV11-2 and TRBJ2-5, the CDR3 gives the full variable domain: EAGVAQSPRYKIIEKRQSVAFWCNPISGHATLYWYQQILGQGPKLLIQFQNNGVVDDSQLPKDRFSAERLKGVDSTLKIQPAKLEDSAVYLCASSLVEETQYFGPGTRLLVL.

This rearrangement joins TRBV7-2 to TRBJ2-3; 8 positions match TRBD2. This CDR3 contains 15 residues. Germline lookup yields CDR1 SGHTA and CDR2 FQGNSA. Germline trimming cut 5 bases from V and 4 bases from J; bases unmatched to any gene: 8. The CDR3: CASSPGGLEADTQYF. The CDR3 bases are TGTGCCAGCAGCCCGGGGGGGCTAGAGGCAGATACGCAGTATTTT.

This chain joins TRBV7-8 and TRBJ2-2, with D perhaps matching TRBD2 (6 bases). This CDR3 comprises 15 residues. Trimming cost V 5 bases and J 4 bases, with 14 bases left between them. Germline values: CDR1 SGHVS, CDR2 FQNEAQ. The CDR3 nucleotides are TGTGCCAGCAGCCTCAGACTAGTAGTCACCGGGGAGCTGTTTTTT. Translated: CASSLRLVVTGELFF.

The chain carries TRBV19 and TRBJ2-7; 9 bases line up with TRBD2. There are 13 residues in the CDR3. Looked up from germline, CDR1 is LNHDA and CDR2 is SQIVND (reference sequence). The V gene end was trimmed by 5 bases and the J gene end by 7 bases; junction bases not matched to a gene: 6. CDR3 nucleotides: TGTGCCAGTAGTCGCGGGGGGGCGCGGGAGCAGTACTTC. Its protein is CASSRGGAREQYF.

The chain uses TRBV25-1 and TRBJ2-2; D gene unclear. Germline-derived CDR1 and CDR2 are MGHDK and SYGVNS. There are 11 residues in the CDR3. V dropped 6 bases and J dropped 2 bases, with 1 base sitting between them. The CDR3 DNA reads as TGTGCCAGCAGAAACACCGGGGAGCTGTTTTTT. It encodes CASRNTGELFF.

The chain joins TRBV7-9 to TRBJ2-7; D is unresolved. Germline V gives CDR1 SEHNR, CDR2 FQNEAQ (reference sequence). The CDR3 covers 14 residues. Trimming shortened V by 4 bases and J by 2 bases, and 12 bases separated the two germline ends. In DNA form, the CDR3 reads TGTGCCAGCAGCTCCTCCTCCAGGCCCTACGAGCAGTACTTC. Its translation: CASSSSSRPYEQYF.

The V gene is TRBV25-1, the J gene TRBJ2-3; 7 nucleotides match TRBD1. This CDR3 has 14 residues. V lost 5 bases to trimming and J lost 2 bases; unmatched junction nucleotides: 4. Germline values: CDR1 MGHDK, CDR2 SYGVNS. The CDR3, as DNA: TGTGCCAGCAGTAGGACAGGTTCCACAGATACGCAGTATTTT. Translation gives CASSRTGSTDTQYF.

This sequence joins TRBV7-9 and TRBJ1-3, with D unclear. V lost 1 base, J lost 2 bases, and 12 bases lay in between. This CDR3 comprises 16 residues. Germline V gives CDR1 SEHNR, CDR2 FQNEAQ (reference sequence). The CDR3 loop reads CASSLGGWSTGNTIYF. The CDR3, as DNA: TGTGCCAGCAGCTTAGGAGGGTGGTCTACTGGAAACACCATATATTTT.

As to this clone: The same CDR3 arises from other DNA sequences in this sample as well. The chain's CDR3 is CASSPAGDYGYTF. The CDR3 DNA reads TGTGCCAGCAGTCCCGCAGGGGACTATGGCTACACCTTC. The chain is built from TRBV25-1 and TRBJ1-2, with D possibly being TRBD1 (6 bases). The CDR3 runs to 13 residues. Germline CDR1 is MGHDK and CDR2 is SYGVNS. V was pared by 5 bases and J by 3 bases, with 10 bases between.

The chain employs TRBV6-5 and TRBJ1-2; maybe TRBD1 (5 bases). CDR1 and CDR2 (germline): MNHEY, SVGAGI. Trimming removed 8 bases at V and 7 bases at J, with 11 bases between. The CDR3 loop spans 11 amino acids. The CDR3 is CASGSGGGYTF. CDR3 DNA: TGTGCCAGCGGCTCCGGGGGTGGCTACACCTTC.

This clone was recorded only once. The chain couples TRBV5-1 to TRBJ2-5; D is undetermined. V was pared by 0 bases and J by 1 base, with 7 bases between. CDR3 length equals 14 residues. Germline loops: CDR1 SGHRS, CDR2 YFSETQ. This chain's CDR3 is CASSLAAVQETQYF. In DNA, the CDR3 is TGCGCCAGCAGCTTGGCGGCAGTCCAAGAGACCCAGTACTTC.

The chain recombines TRBV5-4 with TRBJ1-2; perhaps TRBD1 as D (6 bases). The germline V gene has CDR1 SGHNT and CDR2 YYREEE (reference sequence). The ends were cut back, 0 bases at V and 5 bases at J, with 11 bases in the middle. The CDR3 extends over 14 amino acids. The CDR3 protein is CASSLDRQGYGYTF. CDR3 DNA: TGTGCCAGCAGCTTGGACCGGCAGGGGTATGGCTACACCTTC.

This chain connects TRBV27 to TRBJ2-5; D may correspond to TRBD1 or TRBD2 (5 bases each). The V gene's germline CDR1 is MNHEY and CDR2 SMNVEV (reference sequence). CDR3 length: 14 residues. V was cut by 6 bases and J by 2 bases, with 13 bases left in between. The CDR3 spells CASSLPGRQETQYF. Written as DNA, the CDR3 is TGTGCCAGCAGCTTACCGGGACGGCAAGAGACCCAGTACTTC.

The rearrangement links TRBV6-1 to TRBJ1-2; D not resolved. This CDR3 spans 12 amino acids. The ends were cut back, 6 bases at V and 4 bases at J, with 9 bases in the middle. Per the germline V gene, CDR1 is MNHNS and CDR2 is SASEGT. The CDR3 is CASRPPGYGYTF. For the CDR3, the DNA is TGTGCCAGCAGGCCCCCAGGCTATGGCTACACCTTC.

The chain uses TRBV11-3 and TRBJ2-5, with TRBD2 matching 10 bases. Germline lookup yields CDR1 SGHNT and CDR2 YENEEA. The length of the CDR3 is 17 residues. Trimming at V came to 4 bases and at J to 5 bases, leaving 13 bases not matched to a gene. CDR3 amino acids: CASSSGKTGTSVETQYF. The CDR3 DNA reads TGTGCCAGCAGCTCGGGCAAAACCGGGACTAGCGTCGAGACCCAGTACTTC.

This chain connects TRBV7-8 to TRBJ1-5; weak D call: TRBD1 (5 bases). The CDR3 covers 15 residues. Trimming cost V 0 bases and J 4 bases, with 10 bases left between them. CDR1 is SGHVS and CDR2 is FQNEAQ in the germline V gene. In nucleotides, the CDR3 is TGTGCCAGCAGCTTAGCGGAGGAGGGGAATCAGCCCCAGCATTTT. Translation gives CASSLAEEGNQPQHF.

The chain joins TRBV18 to TRBJ1-6, with D perhaps TRBD1 (5 bases). Between the trimmed V and J ends, which lost 2 bases and 8 bases, there was a span of 10 bases. This CDR3 has 14 amino acids. Per the germline V gene, CDR1 is KGHSH and CDR2 is LQKENI. DNA for the CDR3: TGTGCCAGCTCACCAACGCAGGGAGATTCACCCCTCCACTTT. It codes for CASSPTQGDSPLHF.

This clone was picked up a small number of times. The CDR3 coding sequence is TGTGCCAGTAGTATCCCCACAGGGGGCGCAAGCAATCAGCCCCAGCATTTT. Translated, it gives CASSIPTGGASNQPQHF. V usage is TRBV19 and J usage is TRBJ1-5; the match to TRBD1 covers 9 bases. The CDR3 sequence is 17 residues long. The trim removed 3 bases at V and 1 base at J, leaving 7 bases unmatched. The V gene's germline CDR1 is LNHDA and CDR2 SQIVND (reference sequence).

The CDR3 here is CASSNYPGGPGDTQYF. CDR3 DNA sequence: TGTGCCAGCAGCAACTACCCAGGGGGCCCTGGAGATACGCAGTATTTT. The V call is TRBV13, the J call TRBJ2-3; 8 bases fit TRBD1. After removal of 5 bases from V and 5 bases from J, the junction contained 12 bases not matched to a gene. Germline CDR1 reads PRHDT; CDR2 reads FYEKMQ (reference sequence). The CDR3 spans 16 residues.

V is TRBV11-3 and J is TRBJ2-1, with 11 nucleotides matching TRBD2. There are 14 residues in the CDR3. V shed 4 bases and J 8 bases; nucleotides not matched to a gene: 4. In germline, CDR1 is SGHNT, CDR2 YENEEA. CDR3: CASSSFSGGDEQFF. The CDR3 DNA follows: TGTGCCAGCAGCTCCTTTAGCGGGGGGGATGAGCAGTTCTTC.

This chain joins TRBV7-2 and TRBJ2-1, with D perhaps TRBD1 (6 bases). V was clipped by 5 bases and J by 6 bases, with 11 bases between them. There are 13 residues in the CDR3. Germline values: CDR1 SGHTA, CDR2 FQGNSA. The CDR3 DNA is TGTGCCAGCAGCCTCGGACAGCTCAATGAGCAGTTCTTC. Protein: CASSLGQLNEQFF.